The 32 T cell receptor beta chains below were found in one sample sequenced in a study of technical replicates of blood from a handful of donors. Measured with immunoSEQ multiplex PCR; TCRdb has only the in-frame clones, and not every one. Found here are around 68,000 clones, 95% to 98% of them singletons; the top ten hold more than 0.25%. Source material: T cells isolated from PBMCs. The receptor set was obtained from a human donor in good health.

The chain combines TRBV6-5 with TRBJ2-7; perhaps TRBD1 as D (5 bases). Germline-derived CDR1 and CDR2 are MNHEY and SVGAGI. V was cut by 3 bases and J by 3 bases, with 9 bases left in between. CDR3 length: 13 amino acids. CDR3 DNA: TGTGCCAGCAGTTATGGACACTTCTACGAGCAGTACTTC. It yields the protein CASSYGHFYEQYF.

The V call is TRBV29-1, the J call TRBJ1-1, with D uncertain. CDR1 and CDR2 from the germline V gene are SQVTM and ANQGSEA. There are 13 residues in the CDR3. V lost 7 bases and J lost 4, with 16 bases in between. The CDR3 here is CSGKANRVTEAFF. The CDR3 DNA is TGCAGCGGGAAAGCGAACCGGGTCACTGAAGCTTTCTTT.

This chain links TRBV4-3 with TRBJ1-2; possible D gene TRBD1, 5 bases. This CDR3 comprises 15 residues. V lost 1 base and J lost 4, with 13 bases in between. Germline values: CDR1 LGHNA, CDR2 YSLEER. CDR3 amino acids: CASSQGGGFSYGYTF. The CDR3 nucleotides are TGCGCCAGCAGCCAAGGCGGGGGGTTCAGCTATGGCTACACCTTC.

To note about this clone: Compared with germline, one end of the junction differs, possibly owing to a read error. The V gene is TRBV27, the J gene TRBJ1-4, with D possibly TRBD1 on 5 matching bases. The germline V gene has CDR1 MNHEY and CDR2 SMNVEV (reference sequence). This CDR3 is 16 amino acids long. The CDR3 loop reads CASRTVSFGTTEKLFF. As DNA, the CDR3 is TGTGCCAGCCGTACAGTTTCTTTTGGGACTACTGAAAAACTGTTTTTT.

The CDR3 DNA reads TGTGCCAGCAGCCCCAGGGTCTCCGGAAACACCATATATTTT. Protein: CASSPRVSGNTIYF. This chain uses TRBV7-2 with TRBJ1-3, with D possibly matching TRBD1 (5 bases). The CDR3 totals 14 residues. Trimming cost V 5 bases and J 4 bases, with 12 bases left between them. Germline CDR1 SGHTA, CDR2 FQGNSA.

The chain couples TRBV6-5 to TRBJ2-7, with 7 nucleotides matching TRBD2. This CDR3 comprises 15 residues. Germline CDR1 reads MNHEY; CDR2 reads SVGAGI. V was pared by 2 bases and J by 2 bases, with 6 bases of the junction left unmatched. For the CDR3, the DNA is TGTGCCAGCAGTTACCGAAGCGGGAAGGCCTACGAGCAGTACTTC. Protein product: CASSYRSGKAYEQYF.

V gene TRBV27 combines with J gene TRBJ1-5; D uncertain. The CDR3 totals 14 residues. Germline V lookup: CDR1 MNHEY, CDR2 SMNVEV (reference sequence). V was trimmed by 5 bases and J by 5 bases, leaving 13 bases between them. In DNA, the CDR3 is TGTGCCAGCAGTCCACAACGGGAGGATCAGCCCCAGCATTTT. Translating it yields CASSPQREDQPQHF.

The V call is TRBV19, the J call TRBJ1-4; TRBD1 might be the D (5 bases). Trimming removed 6 bases from V and 6 bases from J, with 11 bases in between. CDR1 and CDR2 (germline): LNHDA, SQIVND (reference sequence). CDR3 length: 13 amino acids. The CDR3 loop is CASRGTLDEKLFF. CDR3 nucleotide sequence: TGTGCCAGTAGAGGGACTTTGGATGAAAAACTGTTTTTT.

The chain has TRBV18 and TRBJ1-1; possibly TRBD1 for D (6 bases). Germline-derived CDR1 and CDR2 are KGHSH and LQKENI. This CDR3 is built from 12 residues. Trimming cost V 5 bases and J 7 bases, with 11 bases left between them. The CDR3 DNA reads TGTGCCAGCTCAACTGGACAGTATGAAGCTTTCTTT. This codes for CASSTGQYEAFF. Looking up the rest from reference TRBV18 and TRBJ1-1 gives the full variable domain: NAGVMQNPRHLVRRRGQEARLRCSPMKGHSHVYWYRQLPEEGLKFMVYLQKENIIDESGMPKERFSAEFPKEGPSILRIQQVVRGDSAAYFCASSTGQYEAFFGQGTRLTVV.

The chain couples TRBV5-1 to TRBJ2-7; 9 bases are a match to TRBD1. The CDR3 is 17 residues long. V gave up 0 bases and J gave up 1 base; unmatched junction bases: 8. Germline CDR1 is SGHRS and CDR2 is YFSETQ. The CDR3 nucleotides read TGCGCCAGCAGCTTGGCCCAGAACAGGGGGCTATCCTACGAGCAGTACTTC. Protein sequence: CASSLAQNRGLSYEQYF.

V usage is TRBV6-5 and J usage is TRBJ2-3; D possibly corresponds to TRBD2 (5 bases). V was shortened by 6 bases and J by 2 bases, with 12 bases between the two germline ends. CDR1 MNHEY and CDR2 SVGAGI come from the germline V gene. The CDR3 totals 14 residues. The CDR3 nucleotides read TGTGCCAGCAGCCGAGGGAGTTACACAGATACGCAGTATTTT. It is translated as CASSRGSYTDTQYF.

The chain combines TRBV28 with TRBJ2-7, with 8 bases lining up with TRBD2. V was clipped by 6 bases and J by 3 bases; unmatched bases: 1. From germline, CDR1 is MDHEN and CDR2 SYDVKM. This CDR3 comprises 12 residues. The CDR3 loop reads CASRSGSYEQYF. Written as DNA, the CDR3 is TGTGCCAGCAGAAGCGGGAGCTACGAGCAGTACTTC.

The chain employs TRBV4-3 and TRBJ2-7; a possible D gene is TRBD2 (6 bases). Germline CDR1 is LGHNA and CDR2 is YSLEER. Trimming removed 0 bases at V and 7 bases at J, with 22 bases between. There are 17 residues in the CDR3. The CDR3 region is CASSQEPYGGGVREQYF. The CDR3, as DNA: TGCGCCAGCAGCCAAGAACCTTACGGGGGAGGAGTACGGGAGCAGTACTTC.

The chain carries TRBV7-8 and TRBJ1-4; D not certain. CDR1 and CDR2 (germline): SGHVS, FQNEAQ. The CDR3 runs 14 residues. Deletions cut 3 bases from V and 5 bases from J, with 10 bases between. CDR3 DNA: TGTGCCAGCAGCTTCACTCCGGGGAATGAAAAACTGTTTTTT. Its protein product is CASSFTPGNEKLFF.

This sequence joins TRBV19 and TRBJ2-2; D may be TRBD1 (6 bases). CDR3 size: 13 residues. In germline, CDR1 is LNHDA, CDR2 SQIVND (reference sequence). V gave up 7 bases and J gave up 8 bases, with 14 bases separating them. The CDR3, as DNA: TGTGCCAGTACCTTTCAGGGGAGAGGGGAGCTGTTTTTT. This gives the protein CASTFQGRGELFF.

This chain uses TRBV9 with TRBJ2-4; TRBD1 is a possible D gene (6 bases). V lost 0 bases and J 7 bases, leaving 11 bases between the germline ends. Germline V gene sequence: CDR1 SGDLS, CDR2 YYNGEE. The CDR3 is made up of 14 amino acids. The DNA of the CDR3 is TGTGCCAGCAGCGTAGACAGGGCGATGAACATTCAGTACTTC. This sequence encodes CASSVDRAMNIQYF. Looking up the rest from reference TRBV9 and TRBJ2-4 gives the full variable domain: DSGVTQTPKHLITATGQRVTLRCSPRSGDLSVYWYQQSLDQGLQFLIQYYNGEERAKGNILERFSAQQFPDLHSELNLSSLELGDSALYFCASSVDRAMNIQYFGAGTRLSVL.

The V call is TRBV25-1, the J call TRBJ2-7; weak D call: TRBD2 (5 bases). This CDR3 contains 16 residues. V lost 4 bases and J lost 3, with 19 bases in between. Germline CDR1 MGHDK, CDR2 SYGVNS. As DNA, the CDR3 is TGTGCCAGCAGTGGGGGTCGGGGAATACGACGCTACGAGCAGTACTTC. Translated, it gives CASSGGRGIRRYEQYF.

V usage is TRBV4-2 and J usage is TRBJ2-1; 7 bases map to TRBD2. CDR3 length: 16 residues. Germline V gives CDR1 LGHNA, CDR2 YNFKEQ. V trimming: 4 bases; J trimming: 4 bases; junction bases outside the gene matches: 10. CDR3 bases: TGTGCCAGCAGCCTAAATGGGGGAGGGGATTACAATGAGCAGTTCTTC. It codes for CASSLNGGGDYNEQFF.

This chain joins TRBV7-2 and TRBJ2-3, with D perhaps matching TRBD1 (6 bases). Trimming left V 3 bases short and J 5 bases short, with 18 bases between. Germline-derived CDR1 and CDR2 are SGHTA and FQGNSA. This CDR3 has 16 residues. The CDR3 nucleotides are TGTGCCAGCAGCTTCAGTTCGGCGTCGGGACAAGATACGCAGTATTTT. Its translation: CASSFSSASGQDTQYF.

The genes are TRBV7-9 and TRBJ1-3; 10 bases match TRBD1. V shed 1 base, J shed 0 bases, and the junction held 6 bases outside the gene matches. Germline V gives CDR1 SEHNR, CDR2 FQNEAQ (reference sequence). The CDR3 sequence is 18 residues long. DNA of the CDR3: TGTGCCAGCAGCTTAGATCCGGGACAGGGGTACTCTGGAAACACCATATATTTT. This codes for CASSLDPGQGYSGNTIYF.

The chain combines TRBV7-2 with TRBJ1-3; D is possibly TRBD1 (6 bases). CDR1 is SGHTA, CDR2 FQGNSA, per germline. The CDR3 has 16 amino acids. Trimming left V 2 bases short and J 0 bases short, with 11 bases between. The CDR3, as DNA: TGTGCCAGCAGCTTATCCAGGGGCGCCTCTGGAAACACCATATATTTT. Its protein is CASSLSRGASGNTIYF.

The chain is built from TRBV6-5 and TRBJ2-3; TRBD2 agrees at 9 bases. The ends lost 10 bases at V and 8 bases at J; junction bases unmatched: 10. From germline, CDR1 is MNHEY and CDR2 SVGAGI. There are 13 residues in the CDR3. CDR3 region: CATRLADLGTQYF. The CDR3 bases are TGTGCCACCCGACTAGCGGACCTTGGTACGCAGTATTTT.

This chain joins TRBV6-5 and TRBJ2-7; 8 nucleotides align to TRBD1. Germline assignment: CDR1 MNHEY and CDR2 SVGAGI. The CDR3 contains 14 residues. The V and J ends lost 3 bases and 3 bases, in that order; junction bases with no gene match: 4. The CDR3 bases are TGTGCCAGCAGTTATGCCGGGACAGGCTACGAGCAGTACTTC. Translation gives CASSYAGTGYEQYF.

The chain recombines TRBV10-3 with TRBJ1-2; 10 bases align to TRBD1. Germline loops: CDR1 ENHRY, CDR2 SYGVKD. J gave up 10 bases and V 8 bases, and 10 bases lay outside the gene matches. The CDR3 extends over 13 amino acids. The CDR3 protein is CAIGLVGTGDYTF. CDR3 coding DNA: TGTGCCATCGGGCTTGTTGGGACAGGGGACTACACCTTC.

This clone was detected only once. The chain carries TRBV14 and TRBJ1-2; D is undetermined. The germline V gene encodes CDR1 SGHDN and CDR2 FVKESK. This CDR3 is 13 amino acids long. V lost 0 bases to trimming and J lost 5 bases, with 7 bases between them. CDR3 nucleotides: TGTGCCAGCAGCCAAGATAAACTATATGGCTACACCTTC. Residues: CASSQDKLYGYTF.

The rearrangement links TRBV6-5 to TRBJ1-1; D remains ambiguous. Germline V gene sequence: CDR1 MNHEY, CDR2 SVGAGI. The CDR3 runs to 14 residues. The V end lost 0 bases, the J end lost 10 bases, and 15 bases lay between the germline ends. CDR3: CASSYSVTGERAFF. CDR3 DNA: TGTGCCAGCAGTTACTCAGTTACCGGGGAAAGAGCTTTCTTT.

The V call is TRBV6-5, the J call TRBJ2-7, with 14 bases lining up with TRBD2. The CDR3 spans 14 residues. CDR1 MNHEY and CDR2 SVGAGI come from the germline V gene. Germline trimming cut 6 bases from V and 6 bases from J; bases unmatched to any gene: 4. Here the CDR3 reads CASSRLAGGSEQYF. CDR3 coding DNA: TGTGCCAGCAGCAGACTAGCGGGAGGGAGCGAGCAGTACTTC.

The chain links TRBV5-4 to TRBJ1-2; D is ambiguous. The germline V gene encodes CDR1 SGHNT and CDR2 YYREEE (reference sequence). V lost 0 bases and J 10 bases, leaving 16 bases between the germline ends. There are 14 residues in the CDR3. The CDR3 DNA sequence: TGTGCCAGCAGCTTGGTACCTGGTGGTAGTTCCTACACCTTC. As protein: CASSLVPGGSSYTF.

The chain uses TRBV11-3 and TRBJ1-2, with 7 bases aligning to TRBD1. Germline assignment: CDR1 SGHNT and CDR2 YENEEA. J gave up 2 bases and V 5 bases, and 2 bases lay outside the gene matches. This CDR3 region has 13 residues. Here the CDR3 DNA reads TGTGCCAGCAGCGCGGGACAGAACTATGGCTACACCTTC. Translation: CASSAGQNYGYTF.

The rearrangement links TRBV6-5 to TRBJ1-2; TRBD1 matches 7 bases. The junction had 7 bases not matched to a gene; V was cut back by 6 bases and J by 6 bases. CDR3 size: 13 residues. Per the germline V gene, CDR1 is MNHEY and CDR2 is SVGAGI. In DNA form, the CDR3 reads TGTGCCAGCAGAGAGACAGGGTACCATGGCTACACCTTC. Its translation: CASRETGYHGYTF.

The rearrangement uses TRBV5-1 and TRBJ2-7; a weak D match, TRBD1 (7 bases). This CDR3 is built from 17 residues. Looked up from germline, CDR1 is SGHRS and CDR2 is YFSETQ. The V gene lost 4 bases and the J gene lost 1 base, with 21 bases spanning the gap. CDR3 nucleotide sequence: TGCGCCAGCAGCCCAAGCTTGCGGGACAGTTTTTCCTACGAGCAGTACTTC. Amino acid sequence: CASSPSLRDSFSYEQYF. Together with reference TRBV5-1 and TRBJ2-7, the CDR3 gives the full variable domain: KAGVTQTPRYLIKTRGQQVTLSCSPISGHRSVSWYQQTPGQGLQFLFEYFSETQRNKGNFPGRFSGRQFSNSRSEMNVSTLELGDSALYLCASSPSLRDSFSYEQYFGPGTRLTVT.

The V and J genes are TRBV6-7 and TRBJ1-2; maybe TRBD1 (5 bases). TRBV6-7 is recorded as an ORF, its role being uncertain. The CDR3 has 13 amino acids. V lost 8 bases and J 4 bases, leaving 14 bases between the germline ends. The CDR3 DNA reads TGTGCCAGCCGCAGGGACTACAGCTATGGCTACACCTTC. It translates to CASRRDYSYGYTF.